This passage covers 16 T cell receptor beta chains from one sample sequenced in a study of T cells in Graves' hyperthyroidism and ophthalmopathy. There were TCR beta CDR3 regions amplified from RNA transcripts. When the TCR CDR3 underwent first-round RT-PCR, the HTBI primer set was used. Each CDR3 protein gets one entry after TCRdb re-called the multiplex PCR reads with MiXCR. This table holds 250,000 or so distinct CDR3 sequences, 13% to 15% found once. Sequenced sample: blood. These receptors all stem from a woman in her forties or fifties with Graves' hyperthyroidism that later progressed to Graves' ophthalmopathy.

This clonotype has only a few counts. The chain couples TRBV2 to TRBJ1-1; TRBD1 is a possible D gene (5 bases). Trimming left V 1 base short and J 1 base short, with 10 bases between. Germline CDR1 reads SNHLY; CDR2 reads FYNNEI. CDR3 length: 15 amino acids. CDR3 coding DNA: TGTGCCAGCAGTGAAGGGGCCGGGGCGAACACTGAAGCTTTCTTT. Its protein product is CASSEGAGANTEAFF. Variable domain in full (rest from reference TRBV2 and TRBJ1-1): EPEVTQTPSHQVTQMGQEVILRCVPISNHLYFYWYRQILGQKVEFLVSFYNNEISEKSEIFDDQFSVERPDGSNFTLKIRSTKLEDSAMYFCASSEGAGANTEAFFGQGTRLTVV.

This clonotype was found a few times. V gene TRBV18 combines with J gene TRBJ2-6, with TRBD1 matching 9 bases. Germline V gives CDR1 KGHSH, CDR2 LQKENI. V was clipped by 3 bases and J by 0 bases; unmatched bases: 6. The CDR3 is 18 residues long. The chain's CDR3 is CASSPPGQGLSGANVLTF. The CDR3 DNA is TGTGCCAGCTCACCGCCGGGACAGGGCCTCTCTGGGGCCAACGTCCTGACTTTC.

This chain links TRBV9 with TRBJ1-2; 10 bases map to TRBD1. Germline CDR1 SGDLS, CDR2 YYNGEE. The ends lost 5 bases at V and 0 bases at J; junction bases unmatched: 13. The CDR3 extends over 18 amino acids. The CDR3 loop reads CASSFFDRGRDTNYGYTF. CDR3 coding DNA: TGTGCCAGCAGTTTCTTCGACAGGGGGCGAGATACTAACTATGGCTACACCTTC.

This clonotype was detected only a few times. This rearrangement joins TRBV20-1 to TRBJ1-6; unclear D gene. V shed 5 bases and J shed 7 bases, with 6 bases lying between them. The CDR3 runs 11 residues. The germline gives CDR1 DFQATT, CDR2 SNEGSKA (reference sequence). The CDR3 region has the DNA TGCAGTGCTGGAGGGAATTCACCCCTCCACTTT. Translation: CSAGGNSPLHF.

The rearrangement links TRBV6-1 to TRBJ2-3; 7 bases are a match to TRBD1. The CDR3 is made up of 17 amino acids. Germline CDR1 reads MNHNS; CDR2 reads SASEGT. V gave up 0 bases and J gave up 0 bases; unmatched junction bases: 6. The CDR3 DNA reads TGTGCCAGCAGTGAAGCCTGGGGACAGCGAAGCACAGATACGCAGTATTTT. Its protein product is CASSEAWGQRSTDTQYF.

This clonotype was picked up many times. V usage is TRBV5-1 and J usage is TRBJ2-1; D possibly corresponds to TRBD1 (6 bases). This CDR3 contains 14 residues. The V end was cut by 0 bases, the J end by 8 bases, with 12 bases between. Germline V gene sequence: CDR1 SGHRS, CDR2 YFSETQ. CDR3 amino acids: CASSLGQVGDEQFF. The CDR3 DNA reads TGCGCCAGCAGCTTGGGACAGGTAGGAGATGAGCAGTTCTTC.

This clonotype showed up many times. This rearrangement joins TRBV27 to TRBJ2-7; TRBD2 might be the D (6 bases). Germline V gene lookup returns CDR1 MNHEY and CDR2 SMNVEV (reference sequence). Trimming took off 2 bases at V and 3 bases at J, with 8 bases between the two ends. This CDR3 is 13 amino acids long. The CDR3 loop is CASSLTSHYEQYF. The CDR3 nucleotides are TGTGCCAGCAGTTTAACTAGCCACTACGAGCAGTACTTC.

The chain carries TRBV15 and TRBJ1-1; 9 bases map to TRBD1. This CDR3 contains 16 residues. The junction had 8 bases not matched to a gene; V was cut back by 5 bases and J by 1 base. CDR1 LNHNV and CDR2 YYDKDF come from the germline V gene (reference sequence). The CDR3 loop reads CATSPLRGQGNTEAFF. Written as DNA, the CDR3 is TGTGCCACCAGCCCTCTAAGGGGACAGGGGAACACTGAAGCTTTCTTT.

CDR3 bases: TGCGCCAGCAGCTTGGGTGGGACAGGCGGACGTTATGGCTACACCTTC. Translating it yields CASSLGGTGGRYGYTF. The chain combines TRBV5-1 with TRBJ1-2; 8 positions match TRBD1. Germline loops: CDR1 SGHRS, CDR2 YFSETQ. This CDR3 comprises 16 residues. The ends lost 0 bases at V and 5 bases at J; junction bases unmatched: 9.

This clonotype was counted between two and nine times. The chain employs TRBV19 and TRBJ2-3; D is perhaps TRBD2 (7 bases). Germline lookup yields CDR1 LNHDA and CDR2 SQIVND (reference sequence). The CDR3 extends over 15 amino acids. V dropped 7 bases and J dropped 8 bases, with 22 bases sitting between them. The CDR3 region has the DNA TGTGCCAGTAACCCCAAGGGGGGGGGCCGGGGTACGCAGTATTTT. Translating gives CASNPKGGGRGTQYF. The full variable domain, in which reference TRBV19 and TRBJ2-3 provide the parts outside the CDR3, is DGGITQSPKYLFRKEGQNVTLSCEQNLNHDAMYWYRQDPGQGLRLIYYSQIVNDFQKGDIAEGYSVSREKKESFPLTVTSAQKNPTAFYLCASNPKGGGRGTQYFGPGTRLTVL.

This clonotype was recorded at least ten times. An end of the junction differs from the germline gene, which may be a read error. The CDR3 DNA follows: TGTGCTAGCAGCTCGAATCGGGGGCATCAAGAGACCCAGTACTTC. Its translation is CASSSNRGHQETQYF. This chain joins TRBV7-7 and TRBJ2-5, with D possibly being TRBD1 or TRBD2 (6 bases each). The CDR3 contains 15 residues. Germline CDR1 reads SSHAT; CDR2 reads FNYEAQ (reference sequence).

This clonotype was seen more than once but under ten times. The chain carries TRBV9 and TRBJ1-1, with D possibly matching TRBD1 (5 bases). From germline, CDR1 is SGDLS and CDR2 YYNGEE. Trimming shortened V by 3 bases and J by 0 bases, and 12 bases separated the two germline ends. This CDR3 is built from 15 residues. CDR3 residues: CASSGAWGVNTEAFF. CDR3 DNA: TGTGCCAGCAGCGGGGCGTGGGGGGTGAACACTGAAGCTTTCTTT.

This clonotype was detected many times. V is TRBV28 and J is TRBJ2-7, with D tentatively TRBD2 (5 bases). Germline CDR1 and CDR2: MDHEN and SYDVKM. Trimming pared 7 bases from V and 3 bases from J, leaving 16 bases between. This CDR3 has 14 amino acids. In nucleotides, the CDR3 is TGTGCCAGCACTAACCCTGGTCGGGGCTACGAGCAGTACTTC. This sequence encodes CASTNPGRGYEQYF.

A few counts support this clonotype. The chain is built from TRBV3-1 and TRBJ2-1, with D perhaps TRBD1 or TRBD2 (5 bases each). In germline, CDR1 is LGHDT, CDR2 YNNKEL (reference sequence). This CDR3 region has 13 residues. V lost 0 bases and J 8 bases, leaving 8 bases between the germline ends. CDR3 DNA sequence: TGTGCCAGCAGCCAAGATCTGGGGGATGAGCAGTTCTTC. Translating gives CASSQDLGDEQFF.

This clonotype was seen many times. The chain employs TRBV28 and TRBJ2-7; weak D call: TRBD1 (6 bases). In germline, CDR1 is MDHEN, CDR2 SYDVKM. The V and J ends lost 6 bases and 2 bases respectively, with 14 bases between them. This CDR3 is built from 14 residues. The chain's CDR3 is CASRRTGTTYEQYF. CDR3 nucleotide sequence: TGTGCCAGCAGGAGAACCGGGACAACCTACGAGCAGTACTTC.

J is TRBJ2-1 and V is TRBV3-1; no firm D call. Between the trimmed V and J ends, which lost 2 bases and 7 bases, there was a span of 6 bases. Germline V lookup: CDR1 LGHDT, CDR2 YNNKEL (reference sequence). The CDR3 contains 12 residues. The CDR3 here is CASSQFLNEQFF. In nucleotides, the CDR3 is TGTGCCAGCAGCCAATTTCTGAATGAGCAGTTCTTC.